The next 22 T cell receptor beta chains were all read from a single sample in a study of CD8 T cells in Susac syndrome. RNA in amounts of roughly 0.5 to 1 ug was reverse transcribed with random hexamers. TCRdb reprocessed the immunoSEQ multiplex PCR reads with MiXCR, giving one entry per CDR3 protein. The sample has 170,000 or so distinct CDR3 sequences, 95% to 96% seen once. The sequenced material came from CD4+ T cells from PBMCs. Receptor source: a human donor with Susac syndrome.

The J gene is TRBJ2-3, the V gene TRBV20-1; TRBD2 matches 7 bases. V gave up 3 bases and J gave up 0 bases; unmatched junction bases: 6. CDR1 DFQATT and CDR2 SNEGSKA come from the germline V gene (reference sequence). The CDR3 has 15 amino acids. The CDR3 spells CSASQRAGSTDTQYF. The CDR3, as DNA: TGCAGTGCTAGCCAAAGAGCGGGAAGCACAGATACGCAGTATTTT.

The chain employs TRBV24-1 and TRBJ2-5; D not certain. V was cut by 4 bases and J by 2 bases, with 1 base left in between. This CDR3 spans 11 amino acids. Germline CDR1 reads KGHDR; CDR2 reads SFDVKD. The CDR3 DNA follows: TGTGCCACCAGTGAACAAGAGACCCAGTACTTC. It yields the protein CATSEQETQYF.

This clonotype was seen once. The V gene is TRBV29-1, the J gene TRBJ2-7; D is possibly TRBD2 (6 bases). The germline V gene has CDR1 SQVTM and CDR2 ANQGSEA. Trimming removed 7 bases from V and 1 base from J, with 17 bases in between. The CDR3 is 14 amino acids. The CDR3 loop is CSALVGGLSYEQYF. Written as DNA, the CDR3 is TGCAGCGCCCTAGTTGGGGGACTTTCCTACGAGCAGTACTTC.

This chain links TRBV29-1 with TRBJ2-1; no clear D. This CDR3 has 11 amino acids. The V gene's germline CDR1 is SQVTM and CDR2 ANQGSEA. The V gene lost 3 bases and the J gene lost 8 bases, with 8 bases spanning the gap. In DNA form, the CDR3 reads TGCAGCGTTGAGGCGGATGATGAGCAGTTCTTC. Its translation: CSVEADDEQFF.

The gene calls are TRBV7-9 and TRBJ2-5; maybe TRBD1 (5 bases). Per the germline V gene, CDR1 is SEHNR and CDR2 is FQNEAQ (reference sequence). CDR3 size: 13 residues. Trimming removed 3 bases at V and 3 bases at J, with 8 bases between. CDR3 nucleotide sequence: TGTGCCAGCAGCTTCGCAGGGAAAGAGACCCAGTACTTC. It specifies CASSFAGKETQYF.

The V and J genes are TRBV16 and TRBJ1-1; possibly TRBD1 for D (5 bases). Trimming removed 4 bases from V and 7 bases from J, with 13 bases in between. Germline CDR1 reads KGHSY; CDR2 reads FQNENV. This CDR3 spans 13 amino acids. The CDR3 DNA follows: TGTGCCAGCAGCCGTACAGGTCTGAGTGAAGCTTTCTTT. This translates into CASSRTGLSEAFF.

The gene calls are TRBV3-1 and TRBJ2-6; the D gene is possibly TRBD1 (5 bases). Germline V CDR1 and CDR2: LGHDT, YNNKEL (reference sequence). V gave up 1 base and J gave up 2 bases, with 9 bases separating them. The CDR3 is made up of 16 amino acids. The CDR3 is CASSQAGIAGANVLTF. DNA of the CDR3: TGTGCCAGCAGCCAAGCAGGGATCGCTGGGGCCAACGTCCTGACTTTC.

This clonotype was detected only once. V is TRBV27 and J is TRBJ2-6; D unresolved. V lost 4 bases, J lost 3 bases, and 16 bases lay in between. The CDR3 is 17 residues long. The germline CDR1 and CDR2 sequences are MNHEY and SMNVEV (reference sequence). CDR3 sequence (DNA): TGTGCCAGCAGTTCGGGCCGAGGTGCTGGTGGGGCCAACGTCCTGACTTTC. This sequence encodes CASSSGRGAGGANVLTF.

This chain connects TRBV7-6 to TRBJ2-1, with 9 bases identical to TRBD1. In germline, CDR1 is SGHVS, CDR2 FNYEAQ. There are 12 residues in the CDR3. Germline trimming cut 6 bases from V and 10 bases from J; bases unmatched to any gene: 4. The DNA for the CDR3 is TGTGCCAGCAGTACGGACAGGGGAGAGCAGTTCTTC. Its translation is CASSTDRGEQFF.

The chain uses TRBV29-1 and TRBJ2-1, with TRBD2 as a possible D gene (6 bases). Germline assignment: CDR1 SQVTM and CDR2 ANQGSEA. The ends were cut back, 7 bases at V and 4 bases at J, with 14 bases in the middle. This CDR3 is built from 13 residues. The CDR3 DNA sequence: TGCAGCGCAGGGACTCCCCCGTACAATGAGCAGTTCTTC. Translating gives CSAGTPPYNEQFF.

The V and J genes are TRBV7-9 and TRBJ2-6; D uncertain. This CDR3 spans 18 amino acids. V was cut by 2 bases and J by 0 bases, with 14 bases left in between. Germline CDR1 and CDR2: SEHNR and FQNEAQ (reference sequence). CDR3 DNA: TGTGCCAGCAGCTTATCTGTGGCAGCTATCTCTGGGGCCAACGTCCTGACTTTC. Its translation: CASSLSVAAISGANVLTF.

The chain links TRBV5-1 to TRBJ2-1; 8 bases align to TRBD2. The V gene end was trimmed by 0 bases and the J gene end by 7 bases; junction bases not matched to a gene: 6. The germline V gene has CDR1 SGHRS and CDR2 YFSETQ. The CDR3 contains 15 residues. CDR3 sequence (DNA): TGCGCCAGCAGCTTGGAGCGGGGGTGGATGAATGAGCAGTTCTTC. It codes for CASSLERGWMNEQFF.

V is TRBV4-3 and J is TRBJ2-4; the match to TRBD1 covers 9 bases. The CDR3 is 16 amino acids. The V gene end was trimmed by 1 base and the J gene end by 5 bases; junction bases not matched to a gene: 6. The V gene's germline CDR1 is LGHNA and CDR2 YSLEER. This CDR3 reads CASSQALGQGQNIQYF. The CDR3 DNA follows: TGCGCCAGCAGCCAAGCTTTAGGACAGGGGCAAAACATTCAGTACTTC.

The chain couples TRBV24-1 to TRBJ2-5; weak D call: TRBD1 (5 bases). The CDR3 is made up of 15 amino acids. Germline-derived CDR1 and CDR2 are KGHDR and SFDVKD. The V end was cut by 3 bases, the J end by 1 base, with 11 bases between. The CDR3 region is CATSDPRTSQETQYF. The CDR3 DNA is TGTGCCACCAGTGATCCCCGGACATCCCAAGAGACCCAGTACTTC.

The chain links TRBV5-1 to TRBJ2-5; no definite D call. This CDR3 is 14 amino acids long. Germline assignment: CDR1 SGHRS and CDR2 YFSETQ. V lost 3 bases and J 5 bases, leaving 14 bases between the germline ends. CDR3 residues: CASSSPSPRETQYF. The DNA for the CDR3 is TGCGCCAGCAGCTCGCCCAGCCCTCGGGAGACCCAGTACTTC.

The chain links TRBV7-2 to TRBJ1-1; D unresolved. Per the germline V gene, CDR1 is SGHTA and CDR2 is FQGNSA. The ends were cut back, 4 bases at V and 4 bases at J, with 13 bases in the middle. The CDR3 loop spans 14 amino acids. DNA of the CDR3: TGTGCCAGCAGCTCGAAGACGGGGTTCACTGAAGCTTTCTTT. Translating it yields CASSSKTGFTEAFF.

The rearrangement uses TRBV5-1 and TRBJ2-1; TRBD2 matches 8 bases. The CDR3 totals 16 residues. Trimming at V came to 0 bases and at J to 4 bases, leaving 6 bases not matched to a gene. Germline V CDR1 and CDR2: SGHRS, YFSETQ. The DNA of the CDR3 is TGCGCCAGCAGCTTGGTAACTAGCGGATCATACAATGAGCAGTTCTTC. Translation gives CASSLVTSGSYNEQFF.

V gene TRBV6-5 combines with J gene TRBJ2-1, with a possible D match to TRBD2 (6 bases). V shed 6 bases and J shed 9 bases, with 15 bases lying between them. Germline loops: CDR1 MNHEY, CDR2 SVGAGI. This CDR3 region has 13 residues. CDR3 amino acids: CASSSGTPIEQFF. In DNA, the CDR3 is TGTGCCAGCAGCTCCGGGACTCCGATTGAGCAGTTCTTC.

The rearrangement links TRBV2 to TRBJ2-5; TRBD1 is a possible D gene (5 bases). Per germline, CDR1 SNHLY and CDR2 FYNNEI. The CDR3 length is 13 residues. V was pared by 6 bases and J by 1 base, with 9 bases between. CDR3 DNA: TGTGCCAGCAGACGACAGATCCAAGAGACCCAGTACTTC. As protein: CASRRQIQETQYF.

The chain combines TRBV28 with TRBJ2-3, with 7 bases aligning to TRBD2. Germline CDR1 reads MDHEN; CDR2 reads SYDVKM. V gave up 5 bases and J gave up 3 bases; unmatched junction bases: 17. The CDR3 runs 18 residues. In DNA, the CDR3 is TGTGCCAGCAGTATATTGGATCGGAGGGGAGGGCGTACAGATACGCAGTATTTT. Its translation: CASSILDRRGGRTDTQYF. The variable domain in full, completed from reference TRBV28 and TRBJ2-3, reads DVKVTQSSRYLVKRTGEKVFLECVQDMDHENMFWYRQDPGLGLRLIYFSYDVKMKEKGDIPEGYSVSREKKERFSLILESASTNQTSMYLCASSILDRRGGRTDTQYFGPGTRLTVL.

The rearrangement joins TRBV6-2 or TRBV6-3 to TRBJ1-3; weak D call: TRBD1 (6 bases). Trimming took off 2 bases at V and 0 bases at J, with 20 bases between the two ends. The CDR3 runs to 19 residues. Germline CDR1 reads MNHEY; CDR2 reads SVGEGT. CDR3 in amino acids: CASSYRGQLFPISGNTIYF. CDR3 sequence (DNA): TGTGCCAGCAGTTACCGCGGACAGCTCTTCCCCATCTCTGGAAACACCATATATTTT.

This clonotype turned up a few times. V is TRBV3-1 and J is TRBJ1-5, with a possible D match to TRBD1 (6 bases). The V end lost 1 base, the J end lost 4 bases, and 8 bases lay between the germline ends. The V gene's germline CDR1 is LGHDT and CDR2 YNNKEL (reference sequence). The CDR3 is 14 amino acids. The CDR3: CASSQGTGNQPQHF. Here the CDR3 DNA reads TGTGCCAGCAGCCAAGGTACAGGGAATCAGCCCCAGCATTTT.